This TCR beta chain stems from a study of blood T cells in healthy people across ages. The use of a sample-barcoded 5' primer and a J-beta primer mix characterized a second PCR of roughly 7 to 12 cycles. The template-switch adaptor was a 5' adaptor with 12 random nucleotides. It tagged each cDNA molecule. Each CDR3 protein gets one entry after TCRdb re-called the 5' RACE reads with MiXCR. In the table there are 1.8 million or so distinct CDR3 sequences, approximately 40% of which are singletons. Regarding the study as a whole: Shifts in expanded clonotypes may have been confounded by donor CMV status, which was unknown. A strong correlation was found between TCR beta diversity and the percentage of naive T cells. Higher diversity, along with more naive CD4+ cells, distinguished long-lived donors from aged donors.

Germline loops: CDR1 SGHNT, CDR2 YENEEA. The CDR3 length is 15 residues. J lost 6 bases, V lost 2 bases, and 4 bases had no gene match. This clonotype showed up just a few times. Its antigen is unidentified. Sequenced: blood. This clonotype was sampled from a human donor in good health. The gene calls are TRBV11-3 and TRBJ2-2, with 9 bases aligning to TRBD2. The CDR3 region is CASSLRRGGPGELFF. For the CDR3, the DNA is TGTGCCAGCAGCTTAAGGCGGGGGGGTCCCGGGGAGCTGTTTTTT.